This TCR beta chain was recorded in a study of T cells in Graves' hyperthyroidism and ophthalmopathy. Study-wide context: Pretreatment peripheral blood was obtained at initial diagnosis.

This clonotype was observed a few times. The antigen is not known. The CDR3 is 14 amino acids. V lost 0 bases to trimming and J lost 4 bases, with 10 bases between them. In germline, CDR1 is SGHRS, CDR2 YFSETQ. General study findings and limits: Among clonotypes expanded in thyroid above 0.001, most were also found in blood.

Amplified TCR beta CDR3 regions derived from RNA transcripts. HTBI primers drove first-round RT-PCR of the TCR CDR3. From the multiplex PCR reads, TCRdb called clonotypes with MiXCR, one entry per CDR3 protein. The table includes around 690,000 distinct CDR3 sequences, 17% detected once. The sample was blood. This TCR came from a man aged 45-65 years with Graves' hyperthyroidism. This chain connects TRBV5-1 to TRBJ1-2; no firm D call. DNA of the CDR3: TGCGCCAGCAGCTTGGAGCCGGGTCCCTATGGCTACACCTTC. This sequence encodes CASSLEPGPYGYTF.